The present entry profiles one T cell receptor beta chain with its context. MiXCR, run by TCRdb on the 5' RACE reads, gives a single entry per CDR3 protein. In the table there are about 340,000 distinct CDR3 sequences, 8.5% to 10% of which are singletons. These data are taken from a study of T cells after yellow fever vaccination. The CDR3 spans 16 residues. Unmatched junction bases numbered 7, after V lost 6 bases and J lost 0 bases. The germline V gene has CDR1 LNHDA and CDR2 SQIVND (reference sequence). The specimen was PBMCs, collected on the day of the first yellow fever vaccination. The chain combines TRBV19 with TRBJ1-4; 7 bases are a match to TRBD1. This clonotype was sampled from a man aged 18 to 30 who received the YFV17D yellow fever vaccine. The DNA for the CDR3 is TGTGCCAGTAGCCGACAGGGCAGCGCAACTAATGAAAAACTGTTTTTT. Its translation: CASSRQGSATNEKLFF.